This T cell receptor beta chain derives from a study of blood T cell repertoires in COVID-19. Across the study: Sample material is recorded as cDNA or gDNA derived from T cells, B-cell-depleted T cells, or PBMCs.

Original data processing: Nucleated cell number was recorded as an estimate derived from reference gene primer amplification. Produced via immunoSEQ multiplex PCR; TCRdb's table is partial and in-frame only. V and J calls and clone size are those listed in that table; D and trimming were worked out from the DNA. The sample contains roughly 120,000 clones, under 95% of which appear only once. The CDR3 spans 13 residues. V was clipped by 5 bases and J by 9 bases; unmatched bases: 9. Per the germline V gene, CDR1 is MDHEN and CDR2 is SYDVKM. The J gene is TRBJ2-7, the V gene TRBV28; 8 nucleotides line up with TRBD1. The sequencing sample was made of peripheral blood. The receptor was isolated from a man aged 50 to 59 with active COVID-19. Written as DNA, the CDR3 is TGTGCCAGCAGTCCACGGAGGACAGGGTGGCAGTACTTC. It encodes CASSPRRTGWQYF.